The rows below give T cell receptor beta chains drawn from one sample of a study of blood T cell repertoires in COVID-19. Data came from immunoSEQ multiplex PCR; TCRdb stores just in-frame clones and leaves some out. The sample consists of roughly 220,000 clones, 81% of them appearing once. The sample taken for sequencing was peripheral blood. The receptors originated from a woman of 80 years or more with COVID-19, enrolled during active disease. Both conserved end residues are part of each CDR3. The order of the fields is V gene, clone size, D gene, J gene, CDR3 DNA, CDR3 protein. D genes are given only for firm matches. The size entry is marked missing in some rows and otherwise reads once, few, many or a size class.

V gene: TRBV18; clone size: NA; D gene: TRBD1; J gene: TRBJ1-1; CDR3 DNA: TGTGCCAGCTCAGGACAGGCTGAAGCTTTCTTT; CDR3 protein: CASSGQAEAFF
V gene: TRBV5-4; clone size: NA; D gene: NA; J gene: TRBJ2-1; CDR3 DNA: TGTGCCAGCAGCTTACCCTCAGGCTATGAGCAGTTCTTC; CDR3 protein: CASSLPSGYEQFF
V gene: TRBV29-1; clone size: NA; D gene: NA; J gene: TRBJ2-2; CDR3 DNA: TGCAGCGTTGGGTCGGGGAACACCGGGGAGCTGTTTTTT; CDR3 protein: CSVGSGNTGELFF
V gene: TRBV11-2; clone size: NA; D gene: NA; J gene: TRBJ2-2; CDR3 DNA: TGTGCCAGCAGCTTACGGGGGGCCTTCACCGGGGAGCTGTTTTTT; CDR3 protein: CASSLRGAFTGELFF
V gene: TRBV6-5; clone size: NA; D gene: NA; J gene: TRBJ1-1; CDR3 DNA: TGTGCCAGCGGCCTAGAATTGGCTGAAGCTTTCTTT; CDR3 protein: CASGLELAEAFF
V gene: TRBV3-1/TRBV3-2; clone size: NA; D gene: NA; J gene: TRBJ1-3; CDR3 DNA: TGTGCCAGCAGCCAAGTCTCCGGAAACACCATATATTTT; CDR3 protein: CASSQVSGNTIYF
V gene: TRBV24-1; clone size: NA; D gene: TRBD1; J gene: TRBJ1-2; CDR3 DNA: TGTGCCACCAGTGATAATACCGCCGGGACAGGCTATGGCTACACCTTC; CDR3 protein: CATSDNTAGTGYGYTF
V gene: TRBV9; clone size: once; D gene: NA; J gene: TRBJ2-3; CDR3 DNA: TGTGCCAGCAGCGTGGCGGGTTCTAGCACAGATACGCAGTATTTT; CDR3 protein: CASSVAGSSTDTQYF
V gene: TRBV7-3; clone size: once; D gene: NA; J gene: TRBJ2-1; CDR3 DNA: TGTGCCAGCAGCTTCTCAGGTTACAATGAGCAGTTCTTC; CDR3 protein: CASSFSGYNEQFF
V gene: TRBV5-1; clone size: NA; D gene: TRBD1; J gene: TRBJ1-1; CDR3 DNA: TGCGCCAGCAGCGTTAACCCGACAGGGTTGGGCACTGAAGCTTTCTTT; CDR3 protein: CASSVNPTGLGTEAFF
V gene: TRBV15; clone size: NA; D gene: TRBD2; J gene: TRBJ2-1; CDR3 DNA: TGTGCCACCAGCAGAAGACTAGCGGGGGGCCTTAATGAGCAGTTCTTC; CDR3 protein: CATSRRLAGGLNEQFF
V gene: TRBV30; clone size: NA; D gene: TRBD1; J gene: TRBJ1-6; CDR3 DNA: TGTGCCTGGAGTACCGACAGGGGAGGGAATTCACCCCTCCACTTT; CDR3 protein: CAWSTDRGGNSPLHF
V gene: TRBV6-5; clone size: NA; D gene: NA; J gene: TRBJ1-2; CDR3 DNA: TGTGCCAGCAGCGACGGACAGAGAGGGTATGGCTACACCTTC; CDR3 protein: CASSDGQRGYGYTF
V gene: TRBV5-1; clone size: NA; D gene: NA; J gene: TRBJ1-3; CDR3 DNA: TGCGCCAGCAGCTTGGACAGCAGCCCTGGAAACACCATATATTTT; CDR3 protein: CASSLDSSPGNTIYF
V gene: TRBV5-6; clone size: NA; D gene: NA; J gene: TRBJ2-1; CDR3 DNA: TGTGCCACCGCCAAGGGGGATTACAATGAGCAGTTCTTC; CDR3 protein: CATAKGDYNEQFF
V gene: TRBV9; clone size: NA; D gene: NA; J gene: TRBJ1-4; CDR3 DNA: TGTGCCAGCAGCGACAGGGAAAAACTGTTTTTT; CDR3 protein: CASSDREKLFF
V gene: TRBV5-3; clone size: NA; D gene: NA; J gene: TRBJ2-2; CDR3 DNA: TGTGCCAGAAGCTTGCCAGGTACCACCGGGGAGCTGTTTTTT; CDR3 protein: CARSLPGTTGELFF
V gene: TRBV2; clone size: once; D gene: TRBD1; J gene: TRBJ1-5; CDR3 DNA: TGTGCCAGCAGTGTTGAGACAGGGGGGAGGCAGCCCCAGCATTTT; CDR3 protein: CASSVETGGRQPQHF
V gene: TRBV15; clone size: once; D gene: NA; J gene: TRBJ1-5; CDR3 DNA: TGTGCCACCAGCAAGGTTGGAGCCCCCCTGACCCAGCATTTT; CDR3 protein: CATSKVGAPLTQHF
V gene: TRBV27; clone size: NA; D gene: NA; J gene: TRBJ2-7; CDR3 DNA: TGTGCCAGCAGTCCTTCACGGGTCCAAGACGAGCAGTACTTC; CDR3 protein: CASSPSRVQDEQYF
V gene: TRBV19; clone size: NA; D gene: TRBD1; J gene: TRBJ1-3; CDR3 DNA: TGTGCCAGTAGACCCCAGACAGGGGCACAGGTGGACACCATATATTTT; CDR3 protein: CASRPQTGAQVDTIYF
V gene: TRBV14; clone size: NA; D gene: TRBD2; J gene: TRBJ2-7; CDR3 DNA: TGTGCCAGCAAACTAGCGGGAGCCTACGAGCAGTACTTC; CDR3 protein: CASKLAGAYEQYF
V gene: TRBV30; clone size: NA; D gene: NA; J gene: TRBJ1-5; CDR3 DNA: TGTGCCTGGAACGACTGGGGAGGGACCCAGCATTTT; CDR3 protein: CAWNDWGGTQHF
V gene: TRBV19; clone size: NA; D gene: TRBD1; J gene: TRBJ2-2; CDR3 DNA: TGTGCCAGTAGTAGTCGTGGACAGGGGGCAGGACGGAACACCGGGGAGCTGTTTTTT; CDR3 protein: CASSSRGQGAGRNTGELFF
V gene: TRBV15; clone size: NA; D gene: TRBD2; J gene: TRBJ2-5; CDR3 DNA: TGTGCCACCCGCCGGGAGGGGGGGGAGACCCAGTACTTC; CDR3 protein: CATRREGGETQYF
V gene: TRBV6-2/TRBV6-3; clone size: NA; D gene: TRBD1; J gene: TRBJ1-5; CDR3 DNA: TGTGCCAGCAGTTATAAGCTCCGGGACAGGGGGAAGGGCAATCAGCCCCAGCATTTT; CDR3 protein: CASSYKLRDRGKGNQPQHF
V gene: TRBV3-1/TRBV3-2; clone size: few; D gene: NA; J gene: TRBJ1-4; CDR3 DNA: TGTGCCAGCAGTTCCTACAGGGAAAGGGCAAATGAAAAACTGTTTTTT; CDR3 protein: CASSSYRERANEKLFF
V gene: TRBV30; clone size: NA; D gene: NA; J gene: TRBJ1-5; CDR3 DNA: TGTGCCTGGAGTGCCGGGGAGGGTCAGCCCCAGCATTTT; CDR3 protein: CAWSAGEGQPQHF
V gene: TRBV7-9; clone size: NA; D gene: TRBD1; J gene: TRBJ1-1; CDR3 DNA: TGTGCCAGCAGCACTGGAAGGACAGGAGGAGTCCCTGAAGCTTTCTTT; CDR3 protein: CASSTGRTGGVPEAFF
V gene: TRBV19; clone size: NA; D gene: NA; J gene: TRBJ1-5; CDR3 DNA: TGTGCCACTTCTGCGGTGTCCGGCAACAATCAGCCCCAGCATTTT; CDR3 protein: CATSAVSGNNQPQHF
V gene: TRBV6-5; clone size: once; D gene: TRBD2; J gene: TRBJ2-3; CDR3 DNA: TGTGCCAGCCTCAGGCGGGGGGGCACAGATACGCAGTATTTT; CDR3 protein: CASLRRGGTDTQYF
V gene: TRBV11-2; clone size: NA; D gene: NA; J gene: TRBJ1-2; CDR3 DNA: TGTGCCAGCAGCTTAGGGCCATTTTATGGCTACACCTTC; CDR3 protein: CASSLGPFYGYTF
V gene: TRBV5-6; clone size: NA; D gene: TRBD2; J gene: TRBJ2-1; CDR3 DNA: TGTGCCAGCAGACCTCTAGCGGGAGTCTATGAGCAGTTCTTC; CDR3 protein: CASRPLAGVYEQFF
V gene: TRBV5-6; clone size: NA; D gene: TRBD1; J gene: TRBJ1-3; CDR3 DNA: TGTGCCAGCAGCACGCGAGGACAGGGGCCGGGAGGAAACACCATATATTTT; CDR3 protein: CASSTRGQGPGGNTIYF
V gene: TRBV2; clone size: NA; D gene: NA; J gene: TRBJ2-6; CDR3 DNA: TGTGCCAGCAGTGCAGGGACTGGGGCCAACGTCCTGACTTTC; CDR3 protein: CASSAGTGANVLTF
V gene: TRBV5-4; clone size: NA; D gene: TRBD1; J gene: TRBJ2-7; CDR3 DNA: TGTGCCAGCAGCTTGGGGAAGAGACAGGGGGCTGTCTACGAGCAGTACTTC; CDR3 protein: CASSLGKRQGAVYEQYF
V gene: TRBV30; clone size: NA; D gene: NA; J gene: TRBJ1-3; CDR3 DNA: TGTGCCTCCCCTTCTGGAAACACCATATATTTT; CDR3 protein: CASPSGNTIYF
V gene: TRBV3-1/TRBV3-2; clone size: NA; D gene: TRBD2; J gene: TRBJ2-3; CDR3 DNA: TGTGCCAGCAGCTCTCTTTCACCTAGCGGGGCCACAGATACGCAGTATTTT; CDR3 protein: CASSSLSPSGATDTQYF